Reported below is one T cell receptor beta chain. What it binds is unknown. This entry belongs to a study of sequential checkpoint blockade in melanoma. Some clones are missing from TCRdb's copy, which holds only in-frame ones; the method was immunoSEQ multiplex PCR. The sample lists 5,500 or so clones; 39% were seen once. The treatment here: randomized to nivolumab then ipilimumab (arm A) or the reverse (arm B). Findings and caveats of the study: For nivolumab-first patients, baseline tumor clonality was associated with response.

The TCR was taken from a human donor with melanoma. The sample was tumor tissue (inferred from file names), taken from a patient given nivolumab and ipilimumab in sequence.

DNA for the CDR3: TGTGCCAGCAGTGAACTGCGGGACAGAAAATCCACCGGGGAGCTGTTTTTT. Its translation: CASSELRDRKSTGELFF. The chain joins TRBV25-1 to TRBJ2-2; possibly TRBD1 for D (7 bases). V dropped 2 bases and J dropped 4 bases, with 17 bases sitting between them. Germline V gene lookup returns CDR1 MGHDK and CDR2 SYGVNS. The CDR3 has 17 residues.